Each of the 15 T cell receptor beta chains below was sequenced from the same sample in a study of Ad26.COV2.S vaccination and SARS-CoV-2 variants. The treatment is: some 20 received Ad26.COV2.S at low or high dose, single or two shots; roughly five received placebo; per-sample allocation not given. Specimens were obtained on day 63 following the first vaccine or placebo injection. TCRdb's copy holds only in-frame clones and misses some; the assay was immunoSEQ multiplex PCR. The repertoire includes 300,000 to 350,000 clones, 85% of them detected once, and 2% to 2.5% sits in the top ten. The sequenced sample was peripheral blood, obtained in a trial of Ad26.COV2.S vaccine versus placebo. All receptors derive from a person between 18 and 65 years old who received the Ad26.COV2.S COVID-19 vaccine or a placebo.

The V gene is TRBV7-3, the J gene TRBJ2-5; D not certain. V lost 1 base to trimming and J lost 5 bases, with 20 bases between them. This CDR3 is 17 amino acids long. Looked up from germline, CDR1 is SGHTA and CDR2 is FQGTGA. The CDR3 nucleotides read TGTGCCAGCAGCTTAAAGTTGTGGCTCCCCCGGCGGGAGACCCAGTACTTC. This translates into CASSLKLWLPRRETQYF.

This clone was counted a few times. The rearrangement joins TRBV4-1 to TRBJ1-2, with TRBD1 identical over 7 bases. The ends lost 0 bases at V and 3 bases at J; junction bases unmatched: 13. This CDR3 is 18 amino acids long. Germline CDR1 is MGHRA and CDR2 is YSYEKL. The CDR3 region is CASSQEYRRNRGYYGYTF. CDR3 sequence (DNA): TGCGCCAGCAGCCAAGAATATCGTCGAAACAGGGGATACTATGGCTACACCTTC.

The rearrangement links TRBV10-3 to TRBJ2-3; the match to TRBD2 covers 9 bases. The CDR3 runs to 14 residues. J gave up 3 bases and V 4 bases, and 2 bases lay outside the gene matches. CDR1 ENHRY and CDR2 SYGVKD come from the germline V gene. The CDR3 DNA reads as TGTGCCATCAGTGCTCTAGCGGGGACAGATACGCAGTATTTT. Encoded protein: CAISALAGTDTQYF.

The V and J genes are TRBV27 and TRBJ1-2; D uncertain. This CDR3 has 14 residues. V lost 2 bases to trimming and J lost 1 base, with 8 bases between them. CDR1 is MNHEY, CDR2 SMNVEV, per germline (reference sequence). The CDR3 DNA reads as TGTGCCAGCAGTTTAAGCGCATTTAACTATGGCTACACCTTC. Translating gives CASSLSAFNYGYTF.

As DNA, the CDR3 is TGTGCCAGCAGACCGGGACTCGGAGAGGGGGAAAAACTGTTTTTT. Amino acids: CASRPGLGEGEKLFF. This chain links TRBV7-9 with TRBJ1-4, with D possibly matching TRBD1 (5 bases). This CDR3 is 15 amino acids long. The germline V gene encodes CDR1 SEHNR and CDR2 FQNEAQ (reference sequence). V lost 6 bases and J lost 8, with 19 bases in between.

V and J are TRBV18 and TRBJ2-2; D is unresolved. The CDR3 consists of 16 residues. Trimming removed 4 bases from V and 1 base from J, with 13 bases in between. The germline V gene has CDR1 KGHSH and CDR2 LQKENI. The CDR3 coding sequence is TGTGCCAGCTCACGCCAAAGGACGGGGAACACCGGGGAGCTGTTTTTT. Protein sequence: CASSRQRTGNTGELFF.

The chain combines TRBV12-3 or TRBV12-4 with TRBJ1-5; D is ambiguous. V was trimmed by 8 bases and J by 11 bases, leaving 16 bases between them. The CDR3 covers 12 residues. The chain's CDR3 is CASGSERWSQHF. The CDR3 bases are TGTGCCAGCGGATCCGAGAGGTGGTCCCAGCATTTT.

The rearrangement joins TRBV28 to TRBJ1-5, with D maybe TRBD1 (5 bases). Deletions cut 4 bases from V and 14 bases from J, with 21 bases between. Germline CDR1 and CDR2: MDHEN and SYDVKM. This CDR3 has 14 residues. Here the CDR3 reads CASSSPGTTTAKHF. CDR3 DNA: TGTGCCAGCAGTTCCCCCGGGACCACCACGGCCAAGCATTTT.

This sequence joins TRBV7-8 and TRBJ2-7, with 10 positions matching TRBD1. V shed 5 bases and J 0 bases; nucleotides not matched to a gene: 7. The CDR3 has 16 amino acids. The germline CDR1 and CDR2 sequences are SGHVS and FQNEAQ. The CDR3 loop is CASSTPRQGASYEQYF. The DNA of the CDR3 is TGTGCCAGCAGCACCCCCCGACAGGGGGCCTCCTACGAGCAGTACTTC. Full variable domain (rest looked up from reference TRBV7-8 and TRBJ2-7): GAGVSQSPRYKVAKRGQDVALRCDPISGHVSLFWYQQALGQGPEFLTYFQNEAQLDKSGLPSDRFFAERPEGSVSTLKIQRTQQEDSAVYLCASSTPRQGASYEQYFGPGTRLTVT.

The chain recombines TRBV18 with TRBJ2-3; a weak D match, TRBD2 (5 bases). V was clipped by 5 bases and J by 0 bases, with 9 bases between them. Germline-derived CDR1 and CDR2 are KGHSH and LQKENI. This CDR3 spans 14 amino acids. The CDR3, as DNA: TGTGCCAGCTCAGACCGGGGTAGCACAGATACGCAGTATTTT. It yields the protein CASSDRGSTDTQYF.

This rearrangement joins TRBV27 to TRBJ2-3; D may be TRBD1 or TRBD2 (5 bases each). Germline CDR1 and CDR2: MNHEY and SMNVEV (reference sequence). The CDR3 is 14 residues long. Trimming stripped 3 bases from V and 12 bases from J, with 19 bases between. Here the CDR3 reads CASSFVGSGSPQYF. The CDR3 nucleotides are TGTGCCAGCAGTTTCGTCGGTTCAGGGAGCCCCCAGTATTTT.

The V gene is TRBV2, the J gene TRBJ2-2; 10 bases match TRBD2. Germline CDR1 reads SNHLY; CDR2 reads FYNNEI. CDR3 length equals 17 residues. Germline trimming cut 2 bases from V and 6 bases from J; bases unmatched to any gene: 9. The CDR3 nucleotides are TGTGCCAGCAGTGAAAAGTCTAGCGGGGGTGTGTCCGGGGAGCTGTTTTTT. This encodes CASSEKSSGGVSGELFF.

V and J are TRBV3-1 (or the pseudogene TRBV3-2) and TRBJ1-6; D is perhaps TRBD1 (5 bases). Trimming removed 0 bases at V and 10 bases at J, with 16 bases between. Per germline, CDR1 LGHDT and CDR2 YNNKEL (reference sequence). The CDR3 loop spans 16 amino acids. The CDR3 region is CASSQESAAPGSPLHF. DNA for the CDR3: TGTGCCAGCAGCCAAGAGTCGGCAGCTCCAGGGTCACCCCTCCACTTT.

The rearrangement links TRBV6-6 to TRBJ2-2; no reliable D call. The CDR3 extends over 11 amino acids. The germline V and J ends were trimmed by 6 bases and 6 bases, with 5 bases remaining between them. Germline V lookup: CDR1 MNHNY, CDR2 SVGAGI (reference sequence). CDR3: CASSRPGELFF. The CDR3 coding sequence is TGTGCCAGCAGCCGGCCCGGGGAGCTGTTTTTT.

The V gene is TRBV9, the J gene TRBJ2-1; D unclear. Germline V gene sequence: CDR1 SGDLS, CDR2 YYNGEE. Trimming pared 0 bases from V and 5 bases from J, leaving 12 bases between. The CDR3 sequence is 15 residues long. CDR3 sequence reads: CASSVGIGFDNEQFF. CDR3 bases: TGTGCCAGCAGCGTAGGTATTGGGTTCGACAATGAGCAGTTCTTC.